Listed below are T cell receptor beta chains from one sample, sequenced in a study of Graves' ophthalmopathy and Graves' hyperthyroidism. TCRdb used MiXCR to reprocess the multiplex PCR reads, holding one entry per CDR3 protein. This repertoire shows over a million distinct CDR3 sequences, 35% to 45% found once; its top ten account for approximately 12%. Sequenced input: peripheral blood or thyroid tissue (not recorded which). The receptors shown here come from an adult man with Graves' hyperthyroidism. CDR3s include the opening cysteine and the closing phenylalanine or tryptophan.

V,CDR3
TRBV14,CASSQFLNSYNSPLHF
TRBV15,CATSRERGTTGELFF
TRBV4-3,CASSQDAGVGYEQYF
TRBV29-1,CSVIHFRQRENTEAFF
TRBV25-1,CASSEDWTATGRIPNYGYTF
TRBV3-1,CASSQDRAVTGELFF
TRBV7-8,CASSSPAGGSNQPQHF
TRBV15,CATSREGVEAFF
TRBV7-6,CASSLGAGGFSDSNQPQHF
TRBV4-1,CASSQDVRKVGYTF
TRBV20-1,CSATRGEQGETQYF
TRBV2,CASSELASGRDGLNEKLFF
TRBV6-4,CASRPDRVGYTF
TRBV29-1,CSVPSAGRATDTQYF
TRBV29-1,CSVELAERALPTEYF
TRBV10-3,CAISDWGGRALGEQYF
TRBV12-3/TRBV12-4,CASSLDREMNTEAFF
TRBV7-9,CASSSPPNDNGVEQYF
TRBV12-3/TRBV12-4,CASSQGTGLSEAFF
TRBV15,CATSTGTSTDTQYF
TRBV7-9,CASRITGEDEQYF
TRBV5-4,CASSPGGRSYTEAFF
TRBV11-1,CASSFKAGQAASGDEQYF
TRBV11-2,CASSLVGGRIHEQYF
TRBV29-1,CSVEWAGLEKLFF
TRBV29-1,CSALLAGPRETQYF
TRBV12-3/TRBV12-4,CASSRTIRVLNTEAFF
TRBV6-5,CASSVAGTSFRETQYF
TRBV19,CASSARGNGYTF
TRBV6-5,CASRTGQGTYEQYF
TRBV10-3,CAISEGSGYTF
TRBV29-1,CSVSNRGHQETQYF
TRBV20-1,CSATQGVVTGELFF
TRBV7-2,CASSLVPGQPNYGYTF
TRBV25-1,CASSLWVYSNQPQHF
TRBV7-9,CASSWRTGEGYTF
TRBV20-1,CSARSPSGRETQYF
TRBV7-9,CASSLGKGTTYEQYF
TRBV7-9,CASSLSATSSYEQYF
TRBV10-3,CAISEWIQEAQYF
TRBV19,CASRQTGTAYGYTF
TRBV10-3,CAITEDTTGYSNQPQHF
TRBV14,CASSQVRAAEQYF
TRBV29-1,CSAEPGRERLAGGLQETQYF
TRBV4-1,CASSPQGGLLYGYTF
TRBV5-1,CASSLDSGTGVGYTF
TRBV9,CASSVEGTGGAPYEQYF